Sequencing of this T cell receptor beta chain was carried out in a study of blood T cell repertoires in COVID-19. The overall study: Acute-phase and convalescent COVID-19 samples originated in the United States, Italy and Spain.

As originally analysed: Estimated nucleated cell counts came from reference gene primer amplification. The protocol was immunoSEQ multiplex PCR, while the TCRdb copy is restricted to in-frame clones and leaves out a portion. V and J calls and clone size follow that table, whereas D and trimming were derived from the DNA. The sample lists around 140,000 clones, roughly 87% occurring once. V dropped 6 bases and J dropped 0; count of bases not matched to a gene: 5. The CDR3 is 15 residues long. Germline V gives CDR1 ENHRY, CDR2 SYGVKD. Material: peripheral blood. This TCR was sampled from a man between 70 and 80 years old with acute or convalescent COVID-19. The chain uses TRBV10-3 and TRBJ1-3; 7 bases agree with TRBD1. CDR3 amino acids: CAISAGGISGNTIYF. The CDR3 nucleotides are TGTGCCATCAGCGCAGGGGGGATCTCTGGAAACACCATATATTTT.